The next 12 T cell receptor beta chains were all read from a single sample in a study of cytomegalovirus exposure and HLA in healthy donors. The primer mix had 60 Vbeta and 13 Jbeta primers. Generated by immunoSEQ multiplex PCR, the TCRdb table keeps only in-frame clones and is missing some. The sample contains approximately 170,000 clones, roughly four fifths of which appear only once. The sequenced sample consisted of PBMCs. The receptor set was obtained from a woman aged 40-49 years in good health and CMV-seronegative.

This sequence joins TRBV28 and TRBJ2-7; the match to TRBD1 covers 8 bases. This CDR3 comprises 12 residues. The J segment lost 2 bases and the V segment lost 11 bases, leaving 5 bases of the junction unmatched. Germline V gives CDR1 MDHEN, CDR2 SYDVKM. The CDR3 loop reads CASRGRAYEQYF. In DNA form, the CDR3 reads TGTGCCTCCAGGGGGCGGGCCTACGAGCAGTACTTC.

Only one count was recorded for this clone. V usage is TRBV7-9 and J usage is TRBJ1-2; D may be TRBD1 (5 bases). The CDR3 loop spans 12 amino acids. The V end was cut by 4 bases, the J end by 4 bases, with 7 bases between. Germline values: CDR1 SEHNR, CDR2 FQNEAQ (reference sequence). CDR3 sequence: CASSSDSYGYTF. The CDR3 nucleotides are TGTGCCAGCAGCTCTGACAGCTATGGCTACACCTTC.

J is TRBJ2-7 and V is TRBV7-9; TRBD1 aligns across 7 bases. The germline V gene encodes CDR1 SEHNR and CDR2 FQNEAQ (reference sequence). The junction had 8 bases not matched to a gene; V was cut back by 4 bases and J by 2 bases. CDR3 size: 15 residues. The CDR3 protein is CASSSTTGKAYEQYF. CDR3 bases: TGTGCCAGCAGCTCCACGACAGGGAAGGCCTACGAGCAGTACTTC.

The CDR3 nucleotides are TGCGCCAGCAGCCAAGATTTCGGGGGTGAGCAGTTCTTC. It translates to CASSQDFGGEQFF. The rearrangement uses TRBV4-1 and TRBJ2-1; maybe TRBD2 (6 bases). The CDR3 is 13 residues long. CDR1 is MGHRA, CDR2 YSYEKL, per germline. Trimming took 0 bases from V and 9 from J, leaving 9 bases between them.

This chain joins TRBV27 and TRBJ2-1; 10 nucleotides align to TRBD2. This CDR3 has 18 amino acids. Per the germline V gene, CDR1 is MNHEY and CDR2 is SMNVEV (reference sequence). Losses at the gene ends were 4 bases for V and 8 bases for J; bases not matched to a gene: 17. The DNA of the CDR3 is TGTGCCAGCAGTTCCTCATATCGGACTAGCGGCCCACCGTATGAGCAGTTCTTC. Translating it yields CASSSSYRTSGPPYEQFF.

CDR3: CASSFVRGTAYEQYF. The CDR3 DNA is TGCGCCAGCAGCTTTGTAAGGGGGACCGCCTACGAGCAGTACTTC. V and J are TRBV5-1 and TRBJ2-7; D might be TRBD1 (6 bases). Germline V gene lookup returns CDR1 SGHRS and CDR2 YFSETQ. The CDR3 consists of 15 residues. Trimming left V 2 bases short and J 2 bases short, with 14 bases between.

V is TRBV5-1 and J is TRBJ1-3; 8 bases align to TRBD1. V gave up 0 bases and J gave up 4 bases; unmatched junction bases: 9. From germline, CDR1 is SGHRS and CDR2 YFSETQ. This CDR3 comprises 17 residues. CDR3 sequence (DNA): TGCGCCAGCAGCTTGGCCCTAACGGGACAGGCGGGAAACACCATATATTTT. Amino acids: CASSLALTGQAGNTIYF. Supplemented by reference TRBV5-1 and TRBJ1-3, the full variable domain reads KAGVTQTPRYLIKTRGQQVTLSCSPISGHRSVSWYQQTPGQGLQFLFEYFSETQRNKGNFPGRFSGRQFSNSRSEMNVSTLELGDSALYLCASSLALTGQAGNTIYFGEGSWLTVV.

The V call is TRBV7-9, the J call TRBJ2-7; 8 bases match TRBD2. Germline trimming cut 4 bases from V and 0 bases from J; bases unmatched to any gene: 5. Per the germline V gene, CDR1 is SEHNR and CDR2 is FQNEAQ (reference sequence). The CDR3 contains 15 residues. CDR3 DNA sequence: TGTGCCAGCAGCTCAATAGCGGGAAGCTCCTACGAGCAGTACTTC. Translating it yields CASSSIAGSSYEQYF.

This CDR3 is CASNPGQGGYEQYF. The CDR3 DNA follows: TGTGCCAGCAACCCAGGACAGGGAGGCTACGAGCAGTACTTC. The chain couples TRBV5-8 to TRBJ2-7; 8 bases agree with TRBD1. The length of the CDR3 is 14 residues. CDR1 and CDR2 (germline): SGHTS, YDEGEE. Trimming at V came to 6 bases and at J to 3 bases, leaving 8 bases not matched to a gene.

This chain links TRBV28 with TRBJ2-3; possible D gene TRBD2, 7 bases. This CDR3 has 15 amino acids. Germline CDR1 and CDR2: MDHEN and SYDVKM. V shed 6 bases and J shed 2 bases, with 15 bases lying between them. The CDR3: CASSPGAGATDTQYF. CDR3 nucleotides: TGTGCCAGCAGCCCCGGCGCGGGGGCCACAGATACGCAGTATTTT.

This clone was observed a handful of times. This chain uses TRBV27 with TRBJ1-2; D gene uncertain. This CDR3 has 15 amino acids. From germline, CDR1 is MNHEY and CDR2 SMNVEV (reference sequence). V lost 5 bases to trimming and J lost 4 bases, with 17 bases between them. CDR3 sequence: CASSLLTAGSYGYTF. The CDR3 nucleotides read TGTGCCAGCAGTCTCCTAACGGCCGGGAGCTATGGCTACACCTTC.

The rearrangement joins TRBV5-1 to TRBJ2-1, with TRBD2 identical over 7 bases. V shed 0 bases, J shed 6 bases, and the junction held 9 bases outside the gene matches. The germline V gene has CDR1 SGHRS and CDR2 YFSETQ. The CDR3 consists of 16 residues. In DNA, the CDR3 is TGCGCCAGCAGCTTGGCCCCCGGGGGGAACAGCAATGAGCAGTTCTTC. The encoded protein is CASSLAPGGNSNEQFF.